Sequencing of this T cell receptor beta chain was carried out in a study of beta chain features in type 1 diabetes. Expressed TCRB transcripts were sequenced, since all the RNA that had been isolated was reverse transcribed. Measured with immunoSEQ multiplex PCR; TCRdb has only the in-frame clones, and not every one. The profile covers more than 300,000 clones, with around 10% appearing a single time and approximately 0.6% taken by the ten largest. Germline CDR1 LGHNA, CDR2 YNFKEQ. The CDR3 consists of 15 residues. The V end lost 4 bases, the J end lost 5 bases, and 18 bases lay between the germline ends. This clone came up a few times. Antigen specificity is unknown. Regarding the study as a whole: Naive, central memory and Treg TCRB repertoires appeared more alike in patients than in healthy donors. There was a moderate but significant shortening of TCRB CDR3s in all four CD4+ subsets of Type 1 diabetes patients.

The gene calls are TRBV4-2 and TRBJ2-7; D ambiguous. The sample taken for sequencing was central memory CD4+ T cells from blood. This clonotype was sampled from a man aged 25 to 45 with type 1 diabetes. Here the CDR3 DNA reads TGTGCCAGCAGCCCAGAGGCCCTCCGCAGCCACGAGCAGTACTTC. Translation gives CASSPEALRSHEQYF.